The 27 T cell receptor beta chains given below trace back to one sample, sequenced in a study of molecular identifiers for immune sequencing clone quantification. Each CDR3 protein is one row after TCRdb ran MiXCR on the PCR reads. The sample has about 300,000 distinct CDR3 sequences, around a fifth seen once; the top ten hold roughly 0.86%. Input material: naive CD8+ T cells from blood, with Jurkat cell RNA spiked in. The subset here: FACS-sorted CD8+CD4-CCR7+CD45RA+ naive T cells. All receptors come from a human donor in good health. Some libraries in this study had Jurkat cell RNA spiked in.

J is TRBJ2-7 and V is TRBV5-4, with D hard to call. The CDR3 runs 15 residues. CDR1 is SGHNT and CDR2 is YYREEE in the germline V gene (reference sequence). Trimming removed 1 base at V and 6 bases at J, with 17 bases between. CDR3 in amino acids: CASSLWVSDPREQYF. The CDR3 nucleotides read TGTGCCAGCAGCTTGTGGGTATCCGATCCTCGCGAGCAGTACTTC.

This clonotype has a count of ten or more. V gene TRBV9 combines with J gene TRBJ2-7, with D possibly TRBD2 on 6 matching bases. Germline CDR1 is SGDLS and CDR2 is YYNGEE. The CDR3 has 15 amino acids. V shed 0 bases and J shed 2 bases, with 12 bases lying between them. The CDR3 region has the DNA TGTGCCAGCAGCGTAGGGCCGGGGGAGCCCTACGAGCAGTACTTC. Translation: CASSVGPGEPYEQYF. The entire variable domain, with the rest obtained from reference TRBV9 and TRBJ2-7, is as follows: DSGVTQTPKHLITATGQRVTLRCSPRSGDLSVYWYQQSLDQGLQFLIQYYNGEERAKGNILERFSAQQFPDLHSELNLSSLELGDSALYFCASSVGPGEPYEQYFGPGTRLTVT.

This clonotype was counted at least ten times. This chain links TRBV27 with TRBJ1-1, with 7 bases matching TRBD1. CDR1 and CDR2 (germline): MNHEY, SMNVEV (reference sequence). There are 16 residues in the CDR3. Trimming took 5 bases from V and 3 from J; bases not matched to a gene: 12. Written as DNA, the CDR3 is TGTGCCAGCAGTCCCCCCCGGGACAGTGAAGACACTGAAGCTTTCTTT. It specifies CASSPPRDSEDTEAFF.

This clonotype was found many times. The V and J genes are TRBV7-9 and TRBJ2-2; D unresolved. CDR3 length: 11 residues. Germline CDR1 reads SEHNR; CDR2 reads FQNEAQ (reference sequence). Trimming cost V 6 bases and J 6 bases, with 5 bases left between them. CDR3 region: CASRGAGELFF. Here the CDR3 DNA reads TGTGCCAGCAGAGGTGCCGGGGAGCTGTTTTTT.

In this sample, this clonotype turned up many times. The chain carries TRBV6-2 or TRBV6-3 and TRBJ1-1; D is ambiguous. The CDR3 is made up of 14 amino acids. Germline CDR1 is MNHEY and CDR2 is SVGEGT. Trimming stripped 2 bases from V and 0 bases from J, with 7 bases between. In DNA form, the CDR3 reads TGTGCCAGCAGTTACGACATTCTGAACACTGAAGCTTTCTTT. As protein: CASSYDILNTEAFF.

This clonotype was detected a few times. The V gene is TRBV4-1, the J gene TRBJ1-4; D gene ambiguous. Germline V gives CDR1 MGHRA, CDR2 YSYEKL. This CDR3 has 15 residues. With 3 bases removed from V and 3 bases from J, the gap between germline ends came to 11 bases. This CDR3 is CASSQTGIANEKLFF. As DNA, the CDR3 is TGCGCCAGCAGCCAGACCGGGATCGCTAATGAAAAACTGTTTTTT.

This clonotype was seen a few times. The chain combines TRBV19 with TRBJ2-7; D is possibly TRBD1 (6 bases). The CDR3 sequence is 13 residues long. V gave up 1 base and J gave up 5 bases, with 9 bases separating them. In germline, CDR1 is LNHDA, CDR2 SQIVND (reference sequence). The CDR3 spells CASSIGTGHEQYF. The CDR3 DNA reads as TGTGCCAGTAGTATAGGCACAGGGCACGAGCAGTACTTC.

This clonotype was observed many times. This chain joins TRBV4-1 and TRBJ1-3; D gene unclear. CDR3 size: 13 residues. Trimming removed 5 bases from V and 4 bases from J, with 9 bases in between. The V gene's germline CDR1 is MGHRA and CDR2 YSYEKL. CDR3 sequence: CASSIKGGNTIYF. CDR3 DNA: TGCGCCAGCAGCATAAAAGGGGGAAACACCATATATTTT.

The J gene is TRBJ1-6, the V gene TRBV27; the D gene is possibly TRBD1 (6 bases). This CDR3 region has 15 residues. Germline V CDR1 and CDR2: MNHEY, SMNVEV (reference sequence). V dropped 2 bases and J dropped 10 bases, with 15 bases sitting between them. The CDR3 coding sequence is TGTGCCAGCAGTTTAAGGGGGATGAAGGTATCACCCCTCCACTTT. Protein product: CASSLRGMKVSPLHF.

The DNA for the CDR3 is TGTGCCAGCAGCCGAGACCAGATTCGCTCTGGAAACACCATATATTTT. Translation gives CASSRDQIRSGNTIYF. The gene calls are TRBV14 and TRBJ1-3; no definite D call. V lost 4 bases and J lost 0, with 13 bases in between. Germline V gene data show CDR1 as SGHDN and CDR2 as FVKESK. This CDR3 has 16 residues. The full variable domain, completed using reference TRBV14 and TRBJ1-3, is EAGVTQFPSHSVIEKGQTVTLRCDPISGHDNLYWYRRVMGKEIKFLLHFVKESKQDESGMPNNRFLAERTGGTYSTLKVQPAELEDSGVYFCASSRDQIRSGNTIYFGEGSWLTVV.

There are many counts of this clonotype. For the CDR3, the DNA is TGTGCCAGCAGCTTAAGACAGGGGATGACAGATACGCAGTATTTT. Amino acid sequence: CASSLRQGMTDTQYF. This rearrangement joins TRBV13 to TRBJ2-3; 8 nucleotides line up with TRBD1. This CDR3 is built from 15 residues. The germline V gene has CDR1 PRHDT and CDR2 FYEKMQ (reference sequence). The junction had 4 bases not matched to a gene; V was cut back by 2 bases and J by 3 bases.

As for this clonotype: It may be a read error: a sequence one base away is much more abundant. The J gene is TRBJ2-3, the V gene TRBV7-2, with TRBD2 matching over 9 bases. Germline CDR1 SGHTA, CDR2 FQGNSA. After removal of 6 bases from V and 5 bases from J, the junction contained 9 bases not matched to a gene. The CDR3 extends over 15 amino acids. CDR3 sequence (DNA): TGTGCCAGCAGTATGGCTAGCGGGATTCTAGATACGCAGTATTTT. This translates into CASSMASGILDTQYF.

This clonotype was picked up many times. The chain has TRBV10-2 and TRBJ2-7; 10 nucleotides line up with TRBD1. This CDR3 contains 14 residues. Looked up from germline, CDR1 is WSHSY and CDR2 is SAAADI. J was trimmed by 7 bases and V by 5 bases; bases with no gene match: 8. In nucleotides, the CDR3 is TGCGCCAGCAGTACAGGACAGGGGGTGAAAGAGCAGTACTTC. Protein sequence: CASSTGQGVKEQYF.

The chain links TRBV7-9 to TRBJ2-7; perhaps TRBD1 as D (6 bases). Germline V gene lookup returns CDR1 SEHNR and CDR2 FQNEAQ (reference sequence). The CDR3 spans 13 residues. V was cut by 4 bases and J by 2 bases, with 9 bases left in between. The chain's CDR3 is CASSSDRTYEQYF. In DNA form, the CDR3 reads TGTGCCAGCAGCTCCGACAGGACCTACGAGCAGTACTTC.

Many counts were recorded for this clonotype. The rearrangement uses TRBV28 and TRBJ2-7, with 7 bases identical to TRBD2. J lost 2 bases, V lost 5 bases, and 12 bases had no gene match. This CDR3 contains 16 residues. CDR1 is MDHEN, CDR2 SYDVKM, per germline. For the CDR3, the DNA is TGTGCCAGCAGTCCCTCCAGCGGGGCTGAAACCTACGAGCAGTACTTC. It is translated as CASSPSSGAETYEQYF. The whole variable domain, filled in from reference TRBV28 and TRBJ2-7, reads DVKVTQSSRYLVKRTGEKVFLECVQDMDHENMFWYRQDPGLGLRLIYFSYDVKMKEKGDIPEGYSVSREKKERFSLILESASTNQTSMYLCASSPSSGAETYEQYFGPGTRLTVT.

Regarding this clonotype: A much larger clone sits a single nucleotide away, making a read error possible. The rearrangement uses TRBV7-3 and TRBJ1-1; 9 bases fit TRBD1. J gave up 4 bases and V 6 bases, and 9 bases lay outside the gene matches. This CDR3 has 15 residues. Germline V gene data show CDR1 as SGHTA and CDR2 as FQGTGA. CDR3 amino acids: CASSMEQGAGTEAFF. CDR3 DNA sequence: TGTGCCAGCAGTATGGAACAGGGGGCGGGCACTGAAGCTTTCTTT.

CDR3 nucleotides: TGTGCCAGCAGGGGGGGACAGTTAGTAAACTATGGCTACACCTTC. The encoded protein is CASRGGQLVNYGYTF. The chain has TRBV2 and TRBJ1-2, with 7 nucleotides matching TRBD1. From germline, CDR1 is SNHLY and CDR2 FYNNEI. V trimming: 6 bases; J trimming: 2 bases; junction bases outside the gene matches: 9. The CDR3 has 15 residues.

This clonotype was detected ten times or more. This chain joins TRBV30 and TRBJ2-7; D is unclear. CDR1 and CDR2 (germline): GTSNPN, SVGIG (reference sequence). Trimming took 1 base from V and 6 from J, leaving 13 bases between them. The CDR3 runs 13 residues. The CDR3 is CAWSAVGYAEQYF. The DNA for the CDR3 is TGTGCCTGGAGTGCTGTGGGGTACGCCGAGCAGTACTTC.

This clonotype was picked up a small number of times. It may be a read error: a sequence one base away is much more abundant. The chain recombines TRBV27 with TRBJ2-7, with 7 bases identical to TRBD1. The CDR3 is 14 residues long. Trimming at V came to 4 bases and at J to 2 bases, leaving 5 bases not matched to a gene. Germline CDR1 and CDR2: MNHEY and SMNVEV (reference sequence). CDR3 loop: CASSSGQAPYEQYF. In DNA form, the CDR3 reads TGTGCCAGCAGTTCCGGACAGGCCCCCTACGAGCAGTACTTC.

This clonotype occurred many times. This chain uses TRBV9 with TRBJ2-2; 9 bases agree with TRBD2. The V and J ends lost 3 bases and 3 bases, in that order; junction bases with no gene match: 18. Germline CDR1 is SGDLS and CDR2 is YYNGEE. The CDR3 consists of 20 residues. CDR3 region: CASSAEGEAGGAGDTGELFF. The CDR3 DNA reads TGTGCCAGCAGCGCAGAGGGTGAAGCGGGAGGAGCGGGAGACACCGGGGAGCTGTTTTTT. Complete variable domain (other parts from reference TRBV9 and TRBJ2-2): DSGVTQTPKHLITATGQRVTLRCSPRSGDLSVYWYQQSLDQGLQFLIQYYNGEERAKGNILERFSAQQFPDLHSELNLSSLELGDSALYFCASSAEGEAGGAGDTGELFFGEGSRLTVL.

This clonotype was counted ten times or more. The CDR3 nucleotides are TGCGCCAGCAGCCAAGAGGGACACCCCTCTGGGGCCAACGTCCTGACTTTC. This translates into CASSQEGHPSGANVLTF. The chain joins TRBV4-3 to TRBJ2-6; the D gene is possibly TRBD1 (6 bases). Trimming removed 0 bases from V and 0 bases from J, with 9 bases in between. The V gene's germline CDR1 is LGHNA and CDR2 YSLEER. The CDR3 spans 17 residues.

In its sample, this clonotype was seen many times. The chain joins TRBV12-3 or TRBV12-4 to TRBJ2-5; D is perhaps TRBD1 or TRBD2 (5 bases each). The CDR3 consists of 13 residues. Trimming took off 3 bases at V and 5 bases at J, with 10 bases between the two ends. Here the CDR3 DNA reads TGTGCCAGCAGTTTTTTCTGGGGGGAGACCCAGTACTTC. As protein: CASSFFWGETQYF.

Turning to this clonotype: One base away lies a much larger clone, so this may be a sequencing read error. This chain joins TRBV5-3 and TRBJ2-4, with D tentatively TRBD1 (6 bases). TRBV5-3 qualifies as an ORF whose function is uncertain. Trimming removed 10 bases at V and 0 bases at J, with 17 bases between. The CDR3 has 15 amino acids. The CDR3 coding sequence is TGTGCCTACCGGACAGTGATTCTAGCCAAAAACATTCAGTACTTC. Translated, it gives CAYRTVILAKNIQYF.

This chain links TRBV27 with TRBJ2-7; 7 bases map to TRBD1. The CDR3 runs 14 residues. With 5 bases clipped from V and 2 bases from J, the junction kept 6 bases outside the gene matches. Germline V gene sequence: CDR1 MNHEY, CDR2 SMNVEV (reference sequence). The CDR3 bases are TGTGCCAGCAGTCAATGGACAGGAGCCTACGAGCAGTACTTC. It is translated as CASSQWTGAYEQYF.

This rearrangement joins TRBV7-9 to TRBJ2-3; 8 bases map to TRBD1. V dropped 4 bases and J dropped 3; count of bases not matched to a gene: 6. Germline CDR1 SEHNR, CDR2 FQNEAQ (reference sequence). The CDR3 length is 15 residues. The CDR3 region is CASSSRTGTTDTQYF. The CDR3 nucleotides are TGTGCCAGCAGCTCTAGGACAGGGACTACAGATACGCAGTATTTT. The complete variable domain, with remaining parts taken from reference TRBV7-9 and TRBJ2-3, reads DTGVSQNPRHKITKRGQNVTFRCDPISEHNRLYWYRQTLGQGPEFLTYFQNEAQLEKSRLLSDRFSAERPKGSFSTLEIQRTEQGDSAMYLCASSSRTGTTDTQYFGPGTRLTVL.

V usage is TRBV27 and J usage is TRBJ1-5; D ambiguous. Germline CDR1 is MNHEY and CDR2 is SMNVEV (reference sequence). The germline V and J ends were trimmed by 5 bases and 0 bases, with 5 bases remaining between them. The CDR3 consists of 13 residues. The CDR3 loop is CASSTYSNQPQHF. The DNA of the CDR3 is TGTGCCAGCAGTACATATAGCAATCAGCCCCAGCATTTT.

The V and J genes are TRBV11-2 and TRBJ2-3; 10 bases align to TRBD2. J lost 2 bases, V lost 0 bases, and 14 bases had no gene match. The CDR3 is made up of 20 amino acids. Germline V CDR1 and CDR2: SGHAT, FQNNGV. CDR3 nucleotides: TGTGCCAGCAGCTTAGAACTAAAAGAAGTAGCGGGAGGTATCACAGATACGCAGTATTTT. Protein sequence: CASSLELKEVAGGITDTQYF.